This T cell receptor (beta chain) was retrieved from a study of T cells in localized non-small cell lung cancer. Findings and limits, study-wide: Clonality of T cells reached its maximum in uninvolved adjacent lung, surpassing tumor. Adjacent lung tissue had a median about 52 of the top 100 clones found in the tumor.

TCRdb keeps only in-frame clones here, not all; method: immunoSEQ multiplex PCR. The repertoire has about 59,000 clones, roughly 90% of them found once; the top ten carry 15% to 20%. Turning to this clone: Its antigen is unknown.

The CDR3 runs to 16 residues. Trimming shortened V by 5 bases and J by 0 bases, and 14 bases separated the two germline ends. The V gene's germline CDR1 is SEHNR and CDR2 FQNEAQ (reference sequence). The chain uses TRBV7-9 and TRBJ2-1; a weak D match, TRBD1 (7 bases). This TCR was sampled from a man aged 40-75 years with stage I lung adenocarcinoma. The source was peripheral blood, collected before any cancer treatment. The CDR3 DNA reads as TGTGCCAGCAGCCCGGGGGACAGCCACTCCTACAATGAGCAGTTCTTC. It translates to CASSPGDSHSYNEQFF.